Presented here are 21 T cell receptor beta chains from one specimen sequenced in a study of metastatic and nonmetastatic thyroid tumors (dated by TCRdb to 2020 to 2022). Before undergoing thyroid surgery, none of the patients had been given any kind of treatment. Receptor amplification or capture employed PCR. TCRdb names Illumina HiSeq 4000 as the instrument used. TCRdb reprocessed the public reads (quality trimming at Q25 with fastp, clone calling with MiXCR) and kept in-frame beta chains. The sample records about 40,000 clones, about 16% of which are singletons. The ten largest make up around 4% of the sample. Sequenced input: blood. Every receptor here comes from a female donor with papillary thyroid cancer or a benign thyroid nodule (not recorded which). Some clones in this sample may be carry-over from other donors' samples.

On this clone itself: The conserved phenylalanine or tryptophan is not found at the CDR3 terminus, so this likely reflects a read error. The limits of the CDR3 on the DNA are not certain, so only TCRdb's listed CDR3 is given. The rearrangement links TRBV24-1 to TRBJ1-2. The CDR3 adds up to 15 amino acids, both ends counted. Looked up from germline, CDR1 is KGHDR and CDR2 is SFDVKD. CDR3 sequence: CATSDLRGGLYGYTL.

This clone has ten or more counts. A read error may explain this, as a much larger clone is one base away. The chain couples TRBV27 to TRBJ2-1, with D perhaps matching TRBD1 or TRBD2 (6 bases each). This CDR3 is built from 13 residues. Looked up from germline, CDR1 is MNHEY and CDR2 is SMNVEV (reference sequence). The CDR3: CASSSGAWNGQFF. CDR3 DNA sequence: TGTGCCAGCAGTTCGGGGGCCTGGAATGGGCAGTTCTTC.

This clone was picked up many times. The V call is TRBV5-4, the J call TRBJ1-1; 7 bases match TRBD1. The CDR3 contains 17 residues. V lost 3 bases and J lost 4; bases outside the gene matches: 15. CDR1 and CDR2 from the germline V gene are SGHNT and YYREEE (reference sequence). As DNA, the CDR3 is TGTGCCAGCAGCTCAGGGGGAGAAGCGACAATGGTCACTGAAGCTTTCTTT. This codes for CASSSGGEATMVTEAFF.

Worth noting for this clone: This may be a read error, as it is one base from a much larger clone. The chain employs TRBV2 and TRBJ1-2; no firm D call. The CDR3 covers 15 residues. Germline assignment: CDR1 SNHLY and CDR2 FYNNEI. CDR3 region: CASSELWVANYGYTF. The CDR3 DNA reads TGTGCCAGCAGTGAACTGTGGGTAGCTAACTACGGCTACACCTTC.

The table lists this clone with many counts. The gene calls are TRBV3-1 and TRBJ1-1; D is ambiguous. The CDR3 spans 14 residues. The germline gives CDR1 LGHDT, CDR2 YNNKEL (reference sequence). Between the trimmed V and J ends, which lost 4 bases and 5 bases, there was a span of 14 bases. In nucleotides, the CDR3 is TGTGCCAGCAGCCCCTTAACCGGAGGGACTGAAGCTTTCTTT. Residues: CASSPLTGGTEAFF.

There are many counts of this clone. The chain carries TRBV7-2 and TRBJ2-2; D is unclear. V shed 5 bases and J shed 7 bases, with 5 bases lying between them. In germline, CDR1 is SGHTA, CDR2 FQGNSA. The CDR3 has 11 amino acids. Here the CDR3 DNA reads TGTGCCAGCAGCGATAGCGGGGAGCTGTTTTTT. The encoded protein is CASSDSGELFF. The full variable domain, its missing parts supplied by reference TRBV7-2 and TRBJ2-2, is GAGVSQSPSNKVTEKGKDVELRCDPISGHTALYWYRQSLGQGLEFLIYFQGNSAPDKSGLPSDRFSAERTGGSVSTLTIQRTQQEDSAVYLCASSDSGELFFGEGSRLTVL.

There are many counts of this clone. This chain connects TRBV4-2 to TRBJ2-5, with TRBD1 matching over 10 bases. The CDR3 contains 15 residues. Germline V lookup: CDR1 LGHNA, CDR2 YNFKEQ. V was pared by 3 bases and J by 5 bases, with 6 bases of the junction left unmatched. DNA of the CDR3: TGTGCCAGCAGCCACGGACAGGGGGGGAGGGAGACCCAGTACTTC. Amino acid sequence: CASSHGQGGRETQYF.

This clone was counted at least ten times. The CDR3 DNA is TGTGCCTGGAGTGTACCTGGGTTTGGAAACACCATATATTTT. Its translation: CAWSVPGFGNTIYF. The chain links TRBV30 to TRBJ1-3; D gene ambiguous. CDR1 and CDR2 from the germline V gene are GTSNPN and SVGIG (reference sequence). The CDR3 extends over 14 amino acids. V gave up 0 bases and J gave up 3 bases, with 9 bases separating them.

This clone was picked up a small number of times. The rearrangement joins TRBV20-1 to TRBJ2-5; D tentatively fits TRBD1 or TRBD2 (5 bases each). Germline CDR1 is DFQATT and CDR2 is SNEGSKA (reference sequence). The CDR3 loop spans 15 amino acids. V lost 5 bases and J lost 4, with 20 bases in between. CDR3 coding DNA: TGCAGTGCTCGAAGCGGACATGGATTAGCAGAGACCCAGTACTTC. It translates to CSARSGHGLAETQYF.

The V call is TRBV7-6, the J call TRBJ1-1; possible D gene TRBD1, 5 bases. Germline V CDR1 and CDR2: SGHVS, FNYEAQ. The CDR3 loop spans 13 amino acids. V was pared by 6 bases and J by 4 bases, with 12 bases between. CDR3 sequence: CASSPSRVTEAFF. The CDR3 DNA is TGTGCCAGCAGTCCATCCAGGGTCACTGAAGCTTTCTTT.

This clone was recorded many times. The rearrangement joins TRBV9 to TRBJ2-3; D gene ambiguous. From germline, CDR1 is SGDLS and CDR2 YYNGEE. Between the trimmed V and J ends, which lost 3 bases and 4 bases, there was a span of 12 bases. This CDR3 comprises 14 residues. Written as DNA, the CDR3 is TGTGCCAGCAGCGAGGGTGGGCAGCCAGATACGCAGTATTTT. Its protein is CASSEGGQPDTQYF.

This clone appeared many times. The chain has TRBV5-1 and TRBJ2-7, with a weak D call TRBD1 (6 bases). CDR3 length equals 18 residues. The V end was cut by 3 bases, the J end by 2 bases, with 24 bases between. Looked up from germline, CDR1 is SGHRS and CDR2 is YFSETQ. The CDR3 protein is CASSWDKARYTPPYEQYF. CDR3 bases: TGCGCCAGCAGCTGGGACAAGGCAAGATATACCCCTCCCTACGAGCAGTACTTC.

This clone came up many times. The chain employs TRBV2 and TRBJ1-4, with no clear D. The V end lost 5 bases, the J end lost 5 bases, and 9 bases lay between the germline ends. The length of the CDR3 is 13 residues. Germline V gene lookup returns CDR1 SNHLY and CDR2 FYNNEI. Here the CDR3 reads CASSHSLNEKLFF. The CDR3 bases are TGTGCCAGCAGTCACAGCCTAAATGAAAAACTGTTTTTT.

This chain connects TRBV9 to TRBJ1-2; 8 positions match TRBD1. The CDR3 covers 15 residues. V shed 4 bases, J shed 3 bases, and the junction held 8 bases outside the gene matches. Per germline, CDR1 SGDLS and CDR2 YYNGEE. The CDR3 DNA is TGTGCCAGCAGCCTCACAGGGGGTAATGACTATGGCTACACCTTC. Its translation is CASSLTGGNDYGYTF.

This clone was picked up many times. Other DNA sequences of this sample code for an identical CDR3. The chain is built from TRBV11-2 and TRBJ2-4, with TRBD2 as a possible D gene (6 bases). The CDR3 has 16 residues. Germline V lookup: CDR1 SGHAT, CDR2 FQNNGV. V dropped 5 bases and J dropped 8 bases, with 22 bases sitting between them. This CDR3 reads CASSPKGTGAADIQYF. CDR3 coding DNA: TGTGCCAGCAGCCCTAAAGGTACGGGAGCCGCGGACATTCAGTACTTC.

The genes are TRBV5-5 and TRBJ2-7; D remains unclear. CDR1 and CDR2 (germline): SGHKS, YYEKEE (reference sequence). V lost 1 base, J lost 0 bases, and 5 bases lay in between. The CDR3 has 13 residues. CDR3: CASSLHTSYEQYF. DNA of the CDR3: TGTGCCAGCAGCTTGCACACCTCCTACGAGCAGTACTTC.

This chain links TRBV11-2 with TRBJ1-2, with TRBD1 as a possible D gene (5 bases). This CDR3 has 15 amino acids. V was clipped by 0 bases and J by 8 bases, with 16 bases between them. Germline assignment: CDR1 SGHAT and CDR2 FQNNGV. CDR3 protein: CASSLDPAGMGGYTF. The CDR3 coding sequence is TGTGCCAGCAGCTTAGATCCGGCAGGGATGGGGGGCTACACCTTC. The complete variable domain, with remaining parts taken from reference TRBV11-2 and TRBJ1-2, reads EAGVAQSPRYKIIEKRQSVAFWCNPISGHATLYWYQQILGQGPKLLIQFQNNGVVDDSQLPKDRFSAERLKGVDSTLKIQPAKLEDSAVYLCASSLDPAGMGGYTFGSGTRLTVV.

Worth noting for this clone: The conserved closing phenylalanine or tryptophan is absent in this CDR3, likely reflecting a read error. The V call is TRBV20-1, the J call TRBJ2-7; no definite D call. The CDR3 sequence is 13 residues long. CDR1 DFQATT and CDR2 SNEGSKA come from the germline V gene (reference sequence). V lost 0 bases, J lost 1 base, and 7 bases lay in between. The CDR3 reads CSARDPRSYEQYL. The CDR3 region has the DNA TGCAGTGCTAGAGATCCGAGATCCTACGAGCAGTACCTC.

The chain couples TRBV30 to TRBJ1-1; the D gene is possibly TRBD1 (5 bases). Trimming pared 0 bases from V and 5 bases from J, leaving 16 bases between. This CDR3 has 15 amino acids. The germline gives CDR1 GTSNPN, CDR2 SVGIG (reference sequence). CDR3 sequence: CAWSVRASSGTEAFF. The CDR3, as DNA: TGTGCCTGGAGTGTAAGGGCCAGCTCAGGGACTGAAGCTTTCTTT.

The chain links TRBV5-1 to TRBJ1-1, with a tentative D call TRBD1 (5 bases). V dropped 4 bases and J dropped 5 bases, with 12 bases sitting between them. There are 13 residues in the CDR3. Per germline, CDR1 SGHRS and CDR2 YFSETQ. CDR3 in amino acids: CASSRWGSTEAFF. For the CDR3, the DNA is TGCGCCAGCAGCCGGTGGGGGAGTACTGAAGCTTTCTTT.

This clone was observed a handful of times. The junction and the germline gene differ at one end; a read error may be behind it. V and J are TRBV28 and TRBJ2-7; D is unresolved. Germline V CDR1 and CDR2: MDHEN, SYDVKM. The CDR3 has 11 residues. The DNA of the CDR3 is TGCGCCAGCAGTTTCTGCCTCAGTTGGTACTTC. It codes for CASSFCLSWYF. Variable domain in full (rest from reference TRBV28 and TRBJ2-7): DVKVTQSSRYLVKRTGEKVFLECVQDMDHENMFWYRQDPGLGLRLIYFSYDVKMKEKGDIPEGYSVSREKKERFSLILESASTNQTSMYLCASSFCLSWYFGPGTRLTVT.